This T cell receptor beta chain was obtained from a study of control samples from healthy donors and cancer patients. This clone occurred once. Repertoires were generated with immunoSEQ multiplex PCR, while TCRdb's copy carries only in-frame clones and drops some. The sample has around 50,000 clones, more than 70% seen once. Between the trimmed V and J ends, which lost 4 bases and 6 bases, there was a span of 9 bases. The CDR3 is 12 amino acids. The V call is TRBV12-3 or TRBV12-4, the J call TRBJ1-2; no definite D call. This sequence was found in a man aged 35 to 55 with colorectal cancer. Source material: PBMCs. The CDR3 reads CASSWPRDGYTF. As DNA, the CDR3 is TGTGCCAGCAGTTGGCCTCGAGATGGCTACACCTTC.